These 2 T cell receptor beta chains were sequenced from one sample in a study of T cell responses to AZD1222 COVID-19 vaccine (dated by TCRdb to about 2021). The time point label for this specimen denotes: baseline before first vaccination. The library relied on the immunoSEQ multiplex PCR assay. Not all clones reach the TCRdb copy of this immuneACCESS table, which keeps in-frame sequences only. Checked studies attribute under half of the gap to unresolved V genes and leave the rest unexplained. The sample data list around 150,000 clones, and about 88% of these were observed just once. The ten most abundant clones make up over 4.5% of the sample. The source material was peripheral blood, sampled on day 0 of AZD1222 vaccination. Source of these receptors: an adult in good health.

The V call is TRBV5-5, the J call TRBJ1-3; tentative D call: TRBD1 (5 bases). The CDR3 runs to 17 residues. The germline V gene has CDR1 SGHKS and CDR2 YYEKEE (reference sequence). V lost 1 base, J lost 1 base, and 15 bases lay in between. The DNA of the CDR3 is TGTGCCAGCAGCTTGTCATCGACAGTAAATTCTGGAAACACCATATATTTT. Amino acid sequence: CASSLSSTVNSGNTIYF.

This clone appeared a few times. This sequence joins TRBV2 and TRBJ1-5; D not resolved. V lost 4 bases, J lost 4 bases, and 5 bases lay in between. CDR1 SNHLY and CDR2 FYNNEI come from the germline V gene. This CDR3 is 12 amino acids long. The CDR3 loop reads CASSVSNQPQHF. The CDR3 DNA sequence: TGTGCCAGCAGTGTGTCTAATCAGCCCCAGCATTTT.